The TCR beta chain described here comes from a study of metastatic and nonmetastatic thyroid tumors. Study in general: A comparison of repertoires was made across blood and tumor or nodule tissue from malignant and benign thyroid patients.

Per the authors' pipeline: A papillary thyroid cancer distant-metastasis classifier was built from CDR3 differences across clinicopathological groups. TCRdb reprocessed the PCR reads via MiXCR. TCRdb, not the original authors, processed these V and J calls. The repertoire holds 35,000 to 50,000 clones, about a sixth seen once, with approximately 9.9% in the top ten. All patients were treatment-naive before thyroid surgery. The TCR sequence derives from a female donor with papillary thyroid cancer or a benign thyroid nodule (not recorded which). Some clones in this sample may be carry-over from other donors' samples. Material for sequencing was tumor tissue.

CDR3 DNA sequence: TGTGCCAGCAGTGACCCCCCAGGGGAGGAGACTGAAGCTTTCTTT. Protein sequence: CASSDPPGEETEAFF. V usage is TRBV28 and J usage is TRBJ1-1; tentative D call: TRBD1 (6 bases). Trimming took 5 bases from V and 5 from J, leaving 18 bases between them. The CDR3 extends over 15 amino acids. Germline values: CDR1 MDHEN, CDR2 SYDVKM.